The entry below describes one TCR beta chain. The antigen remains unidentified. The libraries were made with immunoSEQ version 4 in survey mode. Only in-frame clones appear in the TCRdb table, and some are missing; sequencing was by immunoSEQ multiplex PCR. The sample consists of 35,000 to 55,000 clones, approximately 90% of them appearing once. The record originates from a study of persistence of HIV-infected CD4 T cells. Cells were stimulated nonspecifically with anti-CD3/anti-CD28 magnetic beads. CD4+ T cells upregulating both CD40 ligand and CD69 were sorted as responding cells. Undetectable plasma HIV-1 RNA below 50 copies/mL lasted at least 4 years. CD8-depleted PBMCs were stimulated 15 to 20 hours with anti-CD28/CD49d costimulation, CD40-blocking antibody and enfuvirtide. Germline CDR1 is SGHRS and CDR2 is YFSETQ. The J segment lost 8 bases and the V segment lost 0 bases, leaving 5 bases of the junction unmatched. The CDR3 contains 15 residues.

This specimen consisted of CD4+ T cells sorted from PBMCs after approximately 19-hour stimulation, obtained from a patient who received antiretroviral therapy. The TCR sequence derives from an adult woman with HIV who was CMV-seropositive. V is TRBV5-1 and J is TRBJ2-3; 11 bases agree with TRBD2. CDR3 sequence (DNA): TGCGCCAGCAGCTTGGCGTCTAGCGGGGGGATTACGCAGTATTTT. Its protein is CASSLASSGGITQYF.